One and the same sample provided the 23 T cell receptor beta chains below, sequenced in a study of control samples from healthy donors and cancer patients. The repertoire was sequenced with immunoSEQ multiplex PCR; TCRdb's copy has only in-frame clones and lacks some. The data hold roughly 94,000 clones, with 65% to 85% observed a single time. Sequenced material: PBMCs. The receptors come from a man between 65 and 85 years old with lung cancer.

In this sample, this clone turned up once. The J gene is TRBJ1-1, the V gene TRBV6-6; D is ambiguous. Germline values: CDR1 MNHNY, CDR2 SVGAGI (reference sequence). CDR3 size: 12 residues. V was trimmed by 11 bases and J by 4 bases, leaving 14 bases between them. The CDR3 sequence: CAVCLSGTEAFF. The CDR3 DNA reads TGTGCCGTATGTCTCTCGGGCACTGAAGCTTTCTTT.

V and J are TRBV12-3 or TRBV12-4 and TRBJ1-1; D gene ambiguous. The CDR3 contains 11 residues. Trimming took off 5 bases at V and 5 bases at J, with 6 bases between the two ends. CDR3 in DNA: TGTGCCAGCAGTCCACAAACTGAAGCTTTCTTT. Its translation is CASSPQTEAFF.

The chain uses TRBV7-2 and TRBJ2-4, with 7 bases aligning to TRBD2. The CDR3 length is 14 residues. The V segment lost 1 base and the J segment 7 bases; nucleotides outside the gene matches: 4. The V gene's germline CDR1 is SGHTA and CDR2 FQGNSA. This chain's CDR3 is CASSLGPSGNIQYF. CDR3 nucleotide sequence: TGTGCCAGCAGCTTAGGGCCTAGCGGTAACATTCAGTACTTC.

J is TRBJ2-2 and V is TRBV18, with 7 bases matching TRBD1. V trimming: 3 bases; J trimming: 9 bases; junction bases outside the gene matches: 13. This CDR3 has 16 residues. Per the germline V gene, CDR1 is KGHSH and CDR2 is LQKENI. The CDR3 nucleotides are TGTGCCAGCTCACCTCCCGGGACAGCGAGCGTTAGGGAGCTGTTTTTT. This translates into CASSPPGTASVRELFF.

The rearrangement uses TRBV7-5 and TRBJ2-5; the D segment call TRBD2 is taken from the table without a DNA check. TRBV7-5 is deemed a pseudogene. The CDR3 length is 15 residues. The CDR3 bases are TGTGTCAGAAGGTCCTCGGCGCGGCCCGAAGAGACCCAGTACTTC. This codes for CVRRSSARPEETQYF.

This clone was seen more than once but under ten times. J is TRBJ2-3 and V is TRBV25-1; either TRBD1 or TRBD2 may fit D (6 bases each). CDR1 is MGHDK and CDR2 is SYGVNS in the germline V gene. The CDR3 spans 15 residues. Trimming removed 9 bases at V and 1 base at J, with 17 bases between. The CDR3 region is CASRGVGKGTDTQYF. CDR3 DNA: TGTGCCAGTAGGGGGGTGGGGAAAGGCACAGATACGCAGTATTTT.

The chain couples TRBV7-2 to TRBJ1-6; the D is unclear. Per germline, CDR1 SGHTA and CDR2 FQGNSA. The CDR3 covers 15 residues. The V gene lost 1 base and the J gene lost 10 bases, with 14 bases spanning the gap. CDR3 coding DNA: TGTGCCAGCAGCTTAGTGCCCGGGGTTGGCTCACCCCTCCACTTT. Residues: CASSLVPGVGSPLHF.

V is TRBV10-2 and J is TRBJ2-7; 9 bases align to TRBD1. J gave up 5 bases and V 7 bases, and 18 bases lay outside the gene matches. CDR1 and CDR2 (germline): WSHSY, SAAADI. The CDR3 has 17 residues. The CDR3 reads CASTFSYAGTGSHEQYF. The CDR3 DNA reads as TGCGCCAGCACCTTTTCGTACGCCGGGACAGGGTCCCACGAGCAGTACTTC.

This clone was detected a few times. In DNA form, the CDR3 reads TGTGCCAGCAGCTACCCCCGGAGGGGGAGGCGGGTCGAGCAGTACTTC. It translates to CASSYPRRGRRVEQYF. The chain joins TRBV5-6 to TRBJ2-7; D tentatively fits TRBD1 or TRBD2 (6 bases each). With 3 bases removed from V and 6 bases from J, the gap between germline ends came to 22 bases. The CDR3 runs to 16 residues. Germline V gene data show CDR1 as SGHDT and CDR2 as YYEEEE. Variable domain in full (rest from reference TRBV5-6 and TRBJ2-7): DAGVTQSPTHLIKTRGQQVTLRCSPKSGHDTVSWYQQALGQGPQFIFQYYEEEERQRGNFPDRFSGHQFPNYSSELNVNALLLGDSALYLCASSYPRRGRRVEQYFGPGTRLTVT.

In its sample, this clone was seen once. The CDR3 loop is CASSVVSGSDSYTF. For the CDR3, the DNA is TGTGCCAGCAGCGTAGTCTCAGGAAGTGATAGCTACACCTTC. The chain has TRBV9 and TRBJ1-2, with D unclear. V lost 0 bases and J 9 bases, leaving 15 bases between the germline ends. The germline CDR1 and CDR2 sequences are SGDLS and YYNGEE. The CDR3 sequence is 14 residues long.

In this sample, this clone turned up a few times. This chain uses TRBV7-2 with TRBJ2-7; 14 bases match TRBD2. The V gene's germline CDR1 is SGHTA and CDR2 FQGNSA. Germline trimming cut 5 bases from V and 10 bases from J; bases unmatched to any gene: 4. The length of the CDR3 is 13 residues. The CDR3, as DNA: TGTGCCAGCAGCCCCGGGACTAGCGGGAGCCAGTACTTC. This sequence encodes CASSPGTSGSQYF.

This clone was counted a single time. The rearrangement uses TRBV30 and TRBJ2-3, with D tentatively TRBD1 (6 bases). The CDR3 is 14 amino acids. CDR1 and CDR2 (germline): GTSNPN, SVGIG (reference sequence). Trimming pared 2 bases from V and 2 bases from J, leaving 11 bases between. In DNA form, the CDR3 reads TGTGCCTGGAGTAAAGGGGGAGACACAGATACGCAGTATTTT. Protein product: CAWSKGGDTDTQYF.

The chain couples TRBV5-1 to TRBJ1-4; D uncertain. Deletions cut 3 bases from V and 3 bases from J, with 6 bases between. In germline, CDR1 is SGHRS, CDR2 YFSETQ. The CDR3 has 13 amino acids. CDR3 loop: CASSSAPNEKLFF. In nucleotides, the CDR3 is TGCGCCAGCAGCTCGGCCCCTAATGAAAAACTGTTTTTT.

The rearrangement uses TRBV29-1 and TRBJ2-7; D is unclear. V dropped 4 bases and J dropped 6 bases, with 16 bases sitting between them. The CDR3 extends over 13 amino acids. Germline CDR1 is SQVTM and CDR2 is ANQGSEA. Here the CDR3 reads CSVVWRTPGEQYF. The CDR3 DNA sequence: TGCAGCGTTGTATGGCGGACCCCCGGCGAGCAGTACTTC.

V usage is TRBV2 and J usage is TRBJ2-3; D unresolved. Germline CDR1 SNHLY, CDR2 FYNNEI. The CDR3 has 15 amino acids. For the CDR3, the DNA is TGTGCTTCCCCCCCCCTCGGTTTGGCGGCAGATACGCAGTATTTT. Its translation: CASPPLGLAADTQYF.

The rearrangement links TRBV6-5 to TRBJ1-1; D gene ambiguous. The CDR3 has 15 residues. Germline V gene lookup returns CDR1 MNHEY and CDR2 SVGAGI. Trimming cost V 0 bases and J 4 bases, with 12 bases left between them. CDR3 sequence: CASSYSRVPFTEAFF. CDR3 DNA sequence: TGTGCCAGCAGTTACTCTCGGGTTCCCTTCACTGAAGCTTTCTTT.

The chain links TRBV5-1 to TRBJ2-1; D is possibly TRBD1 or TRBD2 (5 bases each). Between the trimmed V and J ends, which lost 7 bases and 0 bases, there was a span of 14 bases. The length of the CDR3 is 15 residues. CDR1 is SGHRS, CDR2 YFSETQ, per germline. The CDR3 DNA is TGCGCCAGCGCGGATGGGACGAGCTCCTACAATGAGCAGTTCTTC. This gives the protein CASADGTSSYNEQFF. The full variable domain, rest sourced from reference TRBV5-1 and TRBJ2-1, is KAGVTQTPRYLIKTRGQQVTLSCSPISGHRSVSWYQQTPGQGLQFLFEYFSETQRNKGNFPGRFSGRQFSNSRSEMNVSTLELGDSALYLCASADGTSSYNEQFFGPGTRLTVL.

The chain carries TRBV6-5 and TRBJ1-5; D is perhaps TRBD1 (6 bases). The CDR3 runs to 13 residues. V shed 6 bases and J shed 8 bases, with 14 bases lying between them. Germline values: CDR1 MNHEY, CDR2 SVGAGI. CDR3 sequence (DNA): TGTGCCAGCAGCAGACAGGCCCCCGAGCCCCAGCATTTT. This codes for CASSRQAPEPQHF.

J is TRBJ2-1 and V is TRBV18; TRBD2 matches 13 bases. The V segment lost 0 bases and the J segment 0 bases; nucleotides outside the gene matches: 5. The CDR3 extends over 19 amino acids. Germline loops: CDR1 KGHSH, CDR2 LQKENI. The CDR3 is CASSPPRTSGGSSYNEQFF. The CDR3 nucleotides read TGTGCCAGCTCACCACCGAGGACTAGCGGGGGTAGCTCCTACAATGAGCAGTTCTTC.

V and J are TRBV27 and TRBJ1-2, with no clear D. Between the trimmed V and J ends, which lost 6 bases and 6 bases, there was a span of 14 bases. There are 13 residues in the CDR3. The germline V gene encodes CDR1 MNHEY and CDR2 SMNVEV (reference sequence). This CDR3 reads CASSINDGDGYTF. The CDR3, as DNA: TGTGCCAGCAGCATTAACGACGGGGATGGCTACACCTTC.

The CDR3 nucleotides are TGTGCCAGCAGCTTGGGGGTGCGACAGGGGGCCCCGAATCAGCCCCAGCATTTT. Its translation is CASSLGVRQGAPNQPQHF. The V gene is TRBV7-8, the J gene TRBJ1-5, with 10 bases that match TRBD1. The germline CDR1 and CDR2 sequences are SGHVS and FQNEAQ. The CDR3 extends over 18 amino acids. Germline trimming cut 3 bases from V and 4 bases from J; bases unmatched to any gene: 12.

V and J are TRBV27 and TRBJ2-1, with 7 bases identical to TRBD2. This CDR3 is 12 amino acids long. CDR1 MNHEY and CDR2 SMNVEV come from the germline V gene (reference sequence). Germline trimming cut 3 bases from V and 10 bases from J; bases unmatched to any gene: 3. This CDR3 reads CASSFGGWEQFF. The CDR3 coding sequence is TGTGCCAGCAGTTTCGGGGGGTGGGAGCAGTTCTTC.

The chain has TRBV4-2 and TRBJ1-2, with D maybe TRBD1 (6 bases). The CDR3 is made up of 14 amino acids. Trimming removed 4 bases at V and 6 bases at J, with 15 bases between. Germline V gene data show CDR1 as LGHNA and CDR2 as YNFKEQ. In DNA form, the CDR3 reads TGTGCCAGCAGCCCCTCAGGAGGGGGGCATGGCTACACCTTC. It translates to CASSPSGGGHGYTF.